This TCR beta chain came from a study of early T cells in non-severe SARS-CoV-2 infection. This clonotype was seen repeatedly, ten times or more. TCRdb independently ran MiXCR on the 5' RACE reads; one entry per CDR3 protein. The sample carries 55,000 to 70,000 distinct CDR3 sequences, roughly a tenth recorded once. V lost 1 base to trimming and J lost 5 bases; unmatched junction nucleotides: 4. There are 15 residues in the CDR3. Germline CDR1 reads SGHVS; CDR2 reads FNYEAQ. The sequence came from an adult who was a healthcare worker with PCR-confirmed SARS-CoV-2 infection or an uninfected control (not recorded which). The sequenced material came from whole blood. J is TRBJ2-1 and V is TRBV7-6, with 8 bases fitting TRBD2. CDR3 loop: CASSLVGRGDNEQFF. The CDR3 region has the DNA TGTGCCAGCAGCTTAGTCGGGCGGGGGGACAATGAGCAGTTCTTC.